The sequence of this T cell receptor (beta chain) was determined in a study of blood T cell repertoires in COVID-19. Background on the study: Material from acute and convalescent COVID-19 was sourced from the United States, Italy and Spain. PBMCs, B-cell-depleted T cells, or T cells provided the cDNA or gDNA that made up the material.

Per the germline V gene, CDR1 is LNHDA and CDR2 is SQIVND (reference sequence). The ends were cut back, 5 bases at V and 1 base at J, with 8 bases in the middle. The CDR3 has 13 amino acids. Per the study methods: Researchers report that nucleated cell counts were estimated from reference gene primer amplification. This table comes from immunoSEQ multiplex PCR, and its TCRdb copy is limited to in-frame clones, with some not included. V, J and clone size are those of that table, while D and trimming were read from the DNA. This table holds approximately 200,000 clones, 86% found once. V is TRBV19 and J is TRBJ1-1; no clear D. The origin of this receptor is a woman in her twenties or thirties with active or convalescent COVID-19. The sequencing sample was made of peripheral blood. CDR3 region: CASSVSGNTEAFF. As DNA, the CDR3 is TGTGCCAGTAGTGTTTCAGGGAACACTGAAGCTTTCTTT.